The 27 T cell receptor beta chains presented below share a single source sample, sequenced in a study of a mutant IDH1 vaccine in newly diagnosed glioma. Profiling relied on immunoSEQ multiplex PCR, and the TCRdb table lists in-frame clones only, not all of them. Among approximately 60,000 clones listed, roughly three quarters were seen once. Time point noted: week 23, last vaccination. Each vaccine dose was 300 ug of mutant IDH1 20-mer peptide, with topical imiquimod. No antigen is known for these receptors. This sample comprised PBMCs, obtained from a glioma patient whose treatment included an IDH1 peptide vaccine. Source of these receptors: a woman aged 40 to 50 with glioma. Some clones in this sample may be carry-over from other donors' samples.

This rearrangement joins TRBV9 to TRBJ2-5; D tentatively reads TRBD1 or TRBD2 (6 bases each). The CDR3 totals 15 residues. Germline V gene sequence: CDR1 SGDLS, CDR2 YYNGEE. The germline V and J ends were trimmed by 0 bases and 5 bases, with 14 bases remaining between them. The CDR3 protein is CASSVGWGALETQYF. The CDR3 DNA reads TGTGCCAGCAGCGTAGGTTGGGGGGCCCTCGAGACCCAGTACTTC.

This clone was picked up a small number of times. The V and J genes are TRBV7-2 and TRBJ1-1, with a possible D match to TRBD1 (5 bases). The V end was cut by 11 bases, the J end by 4 bases, with 17 bases between. Germline-derived CDR1 and CDR2 are SGHTA and FQGNSA. The CDR3 covers 13 residues. This chain's CDR3 is CAHGTGRSTEAFF. Written as DNA, the CDR3 is TGTGCCCACGGCACAGGACGTAGCACTGAAGCTTTCTTT.

V gene TRBV7-9 combines with J gene TRBJ2-3; 13 nucleotides line up with TRBD2. The CDR3 length is 18 residues. J gave up 0 bases and V 1 base, and 4 bases lay outside the gene matches. From germline, CDR1 is SEHNR and CDR2 FQNEAQ (reference sequence). The chain's CDR3 is CASSLVGLAGASTDTQYF. CDR3 DNA sequence: TGTGCCAGCAGCTTAGTAGGACTAGCGGGGGCAAGCACAGATACGCAGTATTTT.

This clone was counted only a few times. The CDR3 here is CASSRPGHIYEQYF. The CDR3 DNA follows: TGTGCCAGCAGCCGTCCGGGACACATCTACGAGCAGTACTTC. The rearrangement uses TRBV14 and TRBJ2-7; D is perhaps TRBD1 (6 bases). Between the trimmed V and J ends, which lost 4 bases and 3 bases, there was a span of 13 bases. Germline assignment: CDR1 SGHDN and CDR2 FVKESK. The CDR3 consists of 14 residues. Using reference TRBV14 and TRBJ2-7 for the parts outside the CDR3, the full variable domain is EAGVTQFPSHSVIEKGQTVTLRCDPISGHDNLYWYRRVMGKEIKFLLHFVKESKQDESGMPNNRFLAERTGGTYSTLKVQPAELEDSGVYFCASSRPGHIYEQYFGPGTRLTVT.

The chain links TRBV4-3 to TRBJ2-7; 8 nucleotides match TRBD1. V was clipped by 1 base and J by 5 bases; unmatched bases: 7. CDR3 length: 15 residues. Germline V gene data show CDR1 as LGHNA and CDR2 as YSLEER. The CDR3 sequence is CASSQAWDRTHEQYF. In nucleotides, the CDR3 is TGCGCCAGCAGCCAAGCATGGGACAGGACCCACGAGCAGTACTTC.

The V gene is TRBV10-3, the J gene TRBJ1-2; D is unresolved. There are 15 residues in the CDR3. Germline values: CDR1 ENHRY, CDR2 SYGVKD. Trimming took 0 bases from V and 2 from J, leaving 10 bases between them. The chain's CDR3 is CAISESVGLNYGYTF. CDR3 nucleotide sequence: TGTGCCATCAGTGAGTCAGTGGGATTAAACTATGGCTACACCTTC.

The chain joins TRBV5-5 to TRBJ2-7; D call uncertain. Trimming removed 5 bases from V and 5 bases from J, with 20 bases in between. This CDR3 has 15 residues. CDR1 is SGHKS and CDR2 is YYEKEE in the germline V gene (reference sequence). CDR3 amino acids: CASSPGPRSPDEQYF. The CDR3 DNA follows: TGTGCCAGCAGTCCCGGGCCCCGTTCTCCTGACGAGCAGTACTTC.

J is TRBJ2-7 and V is TRBV11-2; 8 positions match TRBD1. Trimming took 7 bases from V and 7 from J; bases not matched to a gene: 12. The CDR3 contains 14 residues. CDR1 is SGHAT, CDR2 FQNNGV, per germline. CDR3 loop: CASTTVGQGLEQYF. The CDR3 DNA reads as TGTGCCAGCACCACGGTCGGACAGGGTTTGGAGCAGTACTTC.

V and J are TRBV27 and TRBJ1-1, with TRBD1 as a possible D gene (5 bases). Trimming shortened V by 5 bases and J by 1 base, and 8 bases separated the two germline ends. The CDR3 is made up of 13 amino acids. Germline V CDR1 and CDR2: MNHEY, SMNVEV (reference sequence). CDR3 loop: CASSQTENTEAFF. The CDR3 DNA reads TGTGCCAGCAGTCAGACAGAGAACACTGAAGCTTTCTTT.

The rearrangement joins TRBV19 to TRBJ1-2, with TRBD1 identical over 9 bases. The CDR3 loop spans 13 amino acids. Germline V gives CDR1 LNHDA, CDR2 SQIVND (reference sequence). The trim removed 6 bases at V and 8 bases at J, leaving 7 bases unmatched. In DNA form, the CDR3 reads TGTGCCAGTAGGGGTCCCGGGACAGGGGGCTACACCTTC. Its protein is CASRGPGTGGYTF. Full variable domain (missing parts from reference TRBV19 and TRBJ1-2): DGGITQSPKYLFRKEGQNVTLSCEQNLNHDAMYWYRQDPGQGLRLIYYSQIVNDFQKGDIAEGYSVSREKKESFPLTVTSAQKNPTAFYLCASRGPGTGGYTFGSGTRLTVV.

The chain carries TRBV18 and TRBJ2-7; D is unresolved. The V end lost 0 bases, the J end lost 2 bases, and 8 bases lay between the germline ends. The CDR3 has 14 residues. Germline CDR1 is KGHSH and CDR2 is LQKENI. CDR3 sequence reads: CASSPPWSPYEQYF. The CDR3 region has the DNA TGTGCCAGCTCACCACCGTGGAGCCCCTACGAGCAGTACTTC. Variable domain in full (rest from reference TRBV18 and TRBJ2-7): NAGVMQNPRHLVRRRGQEARLRCSPMKGHSHVYWYRQLPEEGLKFMVYLQKENIIDESGMPKERFSAEFPKEGPSILRIQQVVRGDSAAYFCASSPPWSPYEQYFGPGTRLTVT.

The V and J genes are TRBV2 and TRBJ1-2; D not certain. The germline V and J ends were trimmed by 6 bases and 5 bases, with 4 bases remaining between them. This CDR3 region has 10 residues. The germline V gene has CDR1 SNHLY and CDR2 FYNNEI. The CDR3 sequence is CASSGYGYTF. CDR3 coding DNA: TGTGCCAGCAGCGGTTATGGCTACACCTTC.

The chain is built from TRBV27 and TRBJ1-6; TRBD1 matches at 7 bases. The CDR3 sequence is 12 residues long. J gave up 10 bases and V 6 bases, and 3 bases lay outside the gene matches. Germline V gene data show CDR1 as MNHEY and CDR2 as SMNVEV (reference sequence). CDR3 residues: CASSRTGSPLHF. DNA for the CDR3: TGTGCCAGCAGCAGGACAGGCTCACCCCTCCACTTT.

The J gene is TRBJ1-4, the V gene TRBV19; D is uncertain. Germline V gives CDR1 LNHDA, CDR2 SQIVND (reference sequence). Trimming left V 5 bases short and J 0 bases short, with 10 bases between. CDR3 length equals 15 residues. CDR3 sequence reads: CASSRGEATNEKLFF. CDR3 in DNA: TGTGCCAGTAGTCGCGGCGAGGCAACTAATGAAAAACTGTTTTTT.

The CDR3 sequence: CASPYPGQYEQYF. CDR3 bases: TGTGCCAGCCCCTATCCCGGCCAGTACGAGCAGTACTTC. The J gene is TRBJ2-7, the V gene TRBV21-1. TRBV21-1 is a listed pseudogene. The CDR3 is 13 residues long.

This clone was seen a handful of times. The rearrangement joins TRBV18 to TRBJ2-5, with 9 bases lining up with TRBD2. The V gene's germline CDR1 is KGHSH and CDR2 LQKENI. The ends lost 2 bases at V and 4 bases at J; junction bases unmatched: 8. CDR3 length: 16 residues. This CDR3 reads CASSPGAAGGGETQYF. The DNA of the CDR3 is TGTGCCAGCTCACCAGGCGCAGCGGGAGGAGGAGAGACCCAGTACTTC.

The chain couples TRBV5-1 to TRBJ1-4, with D uncertain. This CDR3 spans 14 amino acids. The germline CDR1 and CDR2 sequences are SGHRS and YFSETQ. Trimming stripped 7 bases from V and 2 bases from J, with 12 bases between. The CDR3 protein is CASRRSTTNEKLFF. CDR3 DNA sequence: TGCGCCAGCCGCCGGAGTACGACTAATGAAAAACTGTTTTTT.

V and J are TRBV4-3 and TRBJ2-5; unclear D gene. CDR3 length equals 15 residues. Trimming took off 2 bases at V and 1 base at J, with 11 bases between the two ends. From germline, CDR1 is LGHNA and CDR2 YSLEER. CDR3 DNA sequence: TGCGCCAGCAGCCAAAGGTTGTCGAGCCAAGAGACCCAGTACTTC. Amino acids: CASSQRLSSQETQYF.

The J gene is TRBJ2-3, the V gene TRBV5-1; 9 nucleotides align to TRBD2. V shed 3 bases and J 0 bases; nucleotides not matched to a gene: 14. CDR1 is SGHRS, CDR2 YFSETQ, per germline. CDR3 length: 19 residues. CDR3 nucleotides: TGCGCCAGCAGCTCCTTAGGTTTTAGCGGGGGAATTAGCACAGATACGCAGTATTTT. Protein sequence: CASSSLGFSGGISTDTQYF. Supplemented by reference TRBV5-1 and TRBJ2-3, the full variable domain reads KAGVTQTPRYLIKTRGQQVTLSCSPISGHRSVSWYQQTPGQGLQFLFEYFSETQRNKGNFPGRFSGRQFSNSRSEMNVSTLELGDSALYLCASSSLGFSGGISTDTQYFGPGTRLTVL.

This chain connects TRBV5-1 to TRBJ2-1, with no clear D. The CDR3 is 14 amino acids. With 4 bases removed from V and 3 bases from J, the gap between germline ends came to 11 bases. Per germline, CDR1 SGHRS and CDR2 YFSETQ. As DNA, the CDR3 is TGCGCCAGCAGCCCTGACACGGTCTACAATGAGCAGTTCTTC. Protein product: CASSPDTVYNEQFF.

The V call is TRBV19, the J call TRBJ1-2; D not resolved. The CDR3 extends over 12 amino acids. Trimming took off 3 bases at V and 12 bases at J, with 14 bases between the two ends. Germline CDR1 LNHDA, CDR2 SQIVND (reference sequence). CDR3 coding DNA: TGTGCCAGTAGTATGGCGGCCGGAGTAAACACCTTC. Protein product: CASSMAAGVNTF.

This clone is a singleton in its sample. The gene calls are TRBV20-1 and TRBJ1-2; 7 bases map to TRBD1. This CDR3 spans 11 amino acids. V was clipped by 6 bases and J by 8 bases; unmatched bases: 6. Germline loops: CDR1 DFQATT, CDR2 SNEGSKA (reference sequence). The CDR3 reads CSATGAEGYTF. The CDR3 DNA follows: TGCAGTGCCACAGGGGCGGAAGGCTACACCTTC.

This clone appeared a single time. The chain is built from TRBV27 and TRBJ1-6, with a possible D match to TRBD1 (6 bases). The CDR3 consists of 18 residues. Trimming cost V 2 bases and J 3 bases, with 17 bases left between them. Germline V CDR1 and CDR2: MNHEY, SMNVEV (reference sequence). DNA of the CDR3: TGTGCCAGCAGTTTAAGGGGCCCAGGGGATAACTATAATTCACCCCTCCACTTT. Translating gives CASSLRGPGDNYNSPLHF.

The genes are TRBV5-1 and TRBJ2-7, with D maybe TRBD1 (6 bases). Trimming cost V 4 bases and J 2 bases, with 16 bases left between them. The CDR3 runs to 15 residues. Germline CDR1 is SGHRS and CDR2 is YFSETQ. This CDR3 reads CASSGDGTTTYEQYF. CDR3 nucleotides: TGCGCCAGCAGCGGCGACGGGACAACGACCTACGAGCAGTACTTC.

The rearrangement links TRBV2 to TRBJ1-5; D remains ambiguous. CDR3 size: 12 residues. Trimming stripped 2 bases from V and 11 bases from J, with 10 bases between. Germline values: CDR1 SNHLY, CDR2 FYNNEI. DNA of the CDR3: TGTGCCAGCAGTGAAACCGGCGGGACCCAGCATTTT. Protein product: CASSETGGTQHF.

The chain combines TRBV15 with TRBJ2-5, with 12 bases that match TRBD2. Germline values: CDR1 LNHNV, CDR2 YYDKDF (reference sequence). Trimming at V came to 8 bases and at J to 8 bases, leaving 9 bases not matched to a gene. The CDR3 extends over 14 amino acids. The chain's CDR3 is CATVPSGGAETQYF. The DNA for the CDR3 is TGTGCCACCGTCCCTAGCGGGGGGGCGGAAACCCAGTACTTC.

This clone was detected only a few times. This rearrangement joins TRBV30 to TRBJ1-6; D possibly corresponds to TRBD1 (5 bases). The V and J ends lost 3 bases and 11 bases respectively, with 14 bases between them. Looked up from germline, CDR1 is GTSNPN and CDR2 is SVGIG (reference sequence). There are 13 residues in the CDR3. The CDR3 bases are TGTGCCTGGAGGTCGGGGGAAGCGACACCCCTCCACTTT. It yields the protein CAWRSGEATPLHF.